Below are 26 T cell receptor beta chains sequenced from a single sample in a study of CD4 T cell repertoires in COVID-19. TCRdb's copy holds only in-frame clones and misses some; the assay was immunoSEQ multiplex PCR. Of about 75,000 clones in the sample, roughly four fifths are singletons; the top ten hold roughly 0.5%. The sample here was CD4+ T cells from peripheral blood, taken after recovery from COVID-19. These TCRs come from a human donor who had COVID-19.

The genes are TRBV7-2 and TRBJ2-1; tentative D call: TRBD2 (6 bases). Germline lookup yields CDR1 SGHTA and CDR2 FQGNSA. The V end lost 4 bases, the J end lost 7 bases, and 11 bases lay between the germline ends. This CDR3 is built from 13 residues. The CDR3 DNA follows: TGTGCCAGCAGCTCCCGGAGGGGTAATGAGCAGTTCTTC. Translation gives CASSSRRGNEQFF.

This clone was picked up one time. The chain carries TRBV3-1 (or the pseudogene TRBV3-2) and TRBJ1-4; D is unclear. The CDR3 sequence is 15 residues long. V gave up 4 bases and J gave up 0 bases, with 9 bases separating them. Germline-derived CDR1 and CDR2 are LGHDT and YNNKEL (reference sequence). The CDR3 region is CASSRPIATNEKLFF. The CDR3 DNA reads as TGTGCCAGCAGCCGCCCGATTGCAACTAATGAAAAACTGTTTTTT.

The sample holds a few counts of this clone. Other DNA sequences in the sample encode the same CDR3. The chain uses TRBV19 and TRBJ1-5; D is unclear. The CDR3 length is 14 residues. V was cut by 0 bases and J by 4 bases, with 7 bases left in between. The germline V gene has CDR1 LNHDA and CDR2 SQIVND (reference sequence). CDR3 residues: CASSIEIGNQPQHF. CDR3 DNA sequence: TGTGCCAGTAGTATAGAAATAGGGAATCAGCCCCAGCATTTT. The variable domain in full, completed from reference TRBV19 and TRBJ1-5, reads DGGITQSPKYLFRKEGQNVTLSCEQNLNHDAMYWYRQDPGQGLRLIYYSQIVNDFQKGDIAEGYSVSREKKESFPLTVTSAQKNPTAFYLCASSIEIGNQPQHFGDGTRLSIL.

The J gene is TRBJ2-2, the V gene TRBV7-8; D may match TRBD1 or TRBD2 (5 bases each). Trimming took 5 bases from V and 9 from J, leaving 22 bases between them. This CDR3 contains 16 residues. Germline CDR1 and CDR2: SGHVS and FQNEAQ. The CDR3 DNA is TGTGCCAGCAGCCCGACGGGGCAGGCGACCTCCAGGGAGCTGTTTTTT. Translated: CASSPTGQATSRELFF.

The V call is TRBV3-1 (or the pseudogene TRBV3-2), the J call TRBJ2-1, with no clear D. The V and J ends lost 4 bases and 5 bases respectively, with 12 bases between them. CDR3 length equals 14 residues. Germline loops: CDR1 LGHDT, CDR2 YNNKEL (reference sequence). The CDR3 DNA reads TGTGCCAGCAGCCCCCGACTCATGAACAATGAGCAGTTCTTC. This translates into CASSPRLMNNEQFF.

This clone is medium-sized in the sample. The genes are TRBV11-3 and TRBJ2-1; weak D call: TRBD2 (5 bases). This CDR3 contains 14 residues. Germline CDR1 and CDR2: SGHNT and YENEEA. V lost 2 bases, J lost 5 bases, and 10 bases lay in between. CDR3 coding DNA: TGTGCCAGCAGCTTAAGCGGAACAAACAATGAGCAGTTCTTC. Amino acids: CASSLSGTNNEQFF.

This clone was detected only a few times. This chain connects TRBV20-1 to TRBJ1-2; D is perhaps TRBD1 (5 bases). V was shortened by 4 bases and J by 3 bases, with 6 bases between the two germline ends. Germline loops: CDR1 DFQATT, CDR2 SNEGSKA (reference sequence). This CDR3 spans 11 amino acids. The CDR3 spells CSAIRDYGYTF. The DNA of the CDR3 is TGCAGTGCTATCAGGGACTATGGCTACACCTTC.

The chain is built from TRBV7-7 and TRBJ2-1; D might be TRBD1 (5 bases). The CDR3 has 15 residues. Germline V gives CDR1 SSHAT, CDR2 FNYEAQ (reference sequence). Trimming left V 3 bases short and J 5 bases short, with 14 bases between. CDR3 sequence reads: CASSLTADSHNEQFF. The DNA of the CDR3 is TGTGCCAGCAGCTTGACCGCCGACAGTCACAATGAGCAGTTCTTC.

This clone was found a few times. The chain couples TRBV5-6 to TRBJ2-7; TRBD1 aligns across 8 bases. The length of the CDR3 is 14 residues. Germline V CDR1 and CDR2: SGHDT, YYEEEE. The V gene end was trimmed by 4 bases and the J gene end by 2 bases; junction bases not matched to a gene: 5. DNA for the CDR3: TGTGCCAGCAGCCGGGACAGGAGAACCTACGAGCAGTACTTC. Protein: CASSRDRRTYEQYF.

The chain recombines TRBV7-2 with TRBJ2-1, with 13 positions matching TRBD2. Germline V lookup: CDR1 SGHTA, CDR2 FQGNSA. CDR3 length: 14 residues. V trimming: 4 bases; J trimming: 10 bases; junction bases outside the gene matches: 4. The CDR3, as DNA: TGTGCCAGCAGCTCGCGGACTAGCGGGGGCGAGCAGTTCTTC. It translates to CASSSRTSGGEQFF.

The rearrangement uses TRBV27 and TRBJ1-5; the match to TRBD1 covers 8 bases. After removal of 6 bases from V and 1 base from J, the junction contained 8 bases not matched to a gene. Looked up from germline, CDR1 is MNHEY and CDR2 is SMNVEV (reference sequence). The CDR3 loop spans 16 amino acids. CDR3: CASSPTGGGSNQPQHF. CDR3 coding DNA: TGTGCCAGCAGCCCTACAGGGGGGGGCAGCAATCAGCCCCAGCATTTT.

The CDR3 loop reads CASRPGTSGSNEQFF. CDR3 bases: TGTGCCAGCAGGCCCGGGACTAGCGGATCAAATGAGCAGTTCTTC. The genes are TRBV2 and TRBJ2-1; 11 nucleotides match TRBD2. With V trimmed by 6 bases and J by 7 bases, 8 bases remained unmatched. The CDR3 length is 15 residues. The germline gives CDR1 SNHLY, CDR2 FYNNEI.

The rearrangement joins TRBV6-1 to TRBJ1-4; D not certain. V was shortened by 2 bases and J by 3 bases, with 13 bases between the two germline ends. The length of the CDR3 is 16 residues. Germline V gives CDR1 MNHNS, CDR2 SASEGT. As DNA, the CDR3 is TGTGCCAGCAGTGAACACGCTGGATCGGCTAATGAAAAACTGTTTTTT. Translating gives CASSEHAGSANEKLFF.

This chain connects TRBV2 to TRBJ2-7; 8 bases map to TRBD2. Germline-derived CDR1 and CDR2 are SNHLY and FYNNEI. V was pared by 7 bases and J by 5 bases, with 10 bases of the junction left unmatched. The length of the CDR3 is 14 residues. CDR3 coding DNA: TGTGCCAGCACGGGGGGGGGCCCCGTCAACGAGCAGTACTTC. This translates into CASTGGGPVNEQYF.

The chain is built from TRBV30 and TRBJ2-5, with TRBD2 matching 8 bases. Germline trimming cut 3 bases from V and 14 bases from J; bases unmatched to any gene: 11. In germline, CDR1 is GTSNPN, CDR2 SVGIG (reference sequence). CDR3 length: 12 residues. The CDR3: CAWSAPRTSIYF. CDR3 bases: TGTGCCTGGAGCGCCCCTCGGACTAGCATTTACTTC.

This clone appeared once. The chain links TRBV5-1 to TRBJ1-4, with 7 bases that match TRBD1. V dropped 4 bases and J dropped 0; count of bases not matched to a gene: 6. Germline V gives CDR1 SGHRS, CDR2 YFSETQ. This CDR3 has 16 amino acids. The CDR3 reads CASSVDRLSTNEKLFF. The CDR3 coding sequence is TGCGCCAGCAGCGTGGACAGGTTGTCAACTAATGAAAAACTGTTTTTT.

The chain links TRBV5-6 to TRBJ1-4, with 10 bases that match TRBD1. The trim removed 4 bases at V and 6 bases at J, leaving 3 bases unmatched. The germline V gene has CDR1 SGHDT and CDR2 YYEEEE. CDR3 size: 14 residues. CDR3 protein: CASSRTGGDEKLFF. The CDR3 bases are TGTGCCAGCAGCCGGACAGGGGGTGATGAAAAACTGTTTTTT. Looking up the rest from reference TRBV5-6 and TRBJ1-4 gives the full variable domain: DAGVTQSPTHLIKTRGQQVTLRCSPKSGHDTVSWYQQALGQGPQFIFQYYEEEERQRGNFPDRFSGHQFPNYSSELNVNALLLGDSALYLCASSRTGGDEKLFFGSGTQLSVL.

This clone was seen a few times. The chain has TRBV11-3 and TRBJ2-1, with D maybe TRBD1 (6 bases). The CDR3 sequence is 15 residues long. Germline CDR1 and CDR2: SGHNT and YENEEA. Trimming removed 0 bases at V and 3 bases at J, with 9 bases between. For the CDR3, the DNA is TGTGCCAGCAGCTTAGACGGGACACTCTACAATGAGCAGTTCTTC. It yields the protein CASSLDGTLYNEQFF.

DNA for the CDR3: TGCAGCGTTGTCCGCGGCCCGAACACTGAAGCTTTCTTT. It encodes CSVVRGPNTEAFF. This sequence joins TRBV29-1 and TRBJ1-1; D is undetermined. The germline CDR1 and CDR2 sequences are SQVTM and ANQGSEA. Trimming removed 4 bases at V and 1 base at J, with 10 bases between. The CDR3 is 13 residues long.

V is TRBV6-5 and J is TRBJ2-3, with TRBD2 matching over 11 bases. There are 15 residues in the CDR3. The ends lost 6 bases at V and 1 base at J; junction bases unmatched: 3. Germline CDR1 reads MNHEY; CDR2 reads SVGAGI. CDR3 sequence (DNA): TGTGCCAGCAGCTTACTAGCGGGGGGCACAGATACGCAGTATTTT. It encodes CASSLLAGGTDTQYF.

The chain employs TRBV18 and TRBJ1-6; a possible D gene is TRBD1 (6 bases). CDR1 KGHSH and CDR2 LQKENI come from the germline V gene. The CDR3 length is 16 residues. Trimming took off 3 bases at V and 7 bases at J, with 16 bases between the two ends. CDR3 region: CASSPRGLEVNSPLHF. The CDR3 bases are TGTGCCAGCTCACCCAGGGGACTTGAAGTGAATTCACCCCTCCACTTT. Combining the CDR3 with reference TRBV18 and TRBJ1-6 gives the whole variable domain NAGVMQNPRHLVRRRGQEARLRCSPMKGHSHVYWYRQLPEEGLKFMVYLQKENIIDESGMPKERFSAEFPKEGPSILRIQQVVRGDSAAYFCASSPRGLEVNSPLHFGNGTRLTVT.

V and J are TRBV7-8 and TRBJ2-3; D may be TRBD2 (5 bases). The CDR3 is 15 amino acids. V lost 5 bases and J 1 base, leaving 13 bases between the germline ends. The V gene's germline CDR1 is SGHVS and CDR2 FQNEAQ. The CDR3 reads CASSGKGLRTDTQYF. For the CDR3, the DNA is TGTGCCAGCAGCGGGAAAGGACTTCGCACAGATACGCAGTATTTT.

The chain uses TRBV7-2 and TRBJ1-1; no definite D call. The CDR3 spans 14 residues. V gave up 1 base and J gave up 1 base, with 7 bases separating them. Germline CDR1 SGHTA, CDR2 FQGNSA. This chain's CDR3 is CASSLGISNTEAFF. The CDR3 DNA follows: TGTGCCAGCAGCTTAGGGATCTCGAACACTGAAGCTTTCTTT.

This chain links TRBV7-9 with TRBJ2-3; perhaps TRBD1 as D (5 bases). This CDR3 is 14 amino acids long. V lost 5 bases and J 5 bases, leaving 14 bases between the germline ends. The V gene's germline CDR1 is SEHNR and CDR2 FQNEAQ (reference sequence). The CDR3: CASSHPDKGDTQYF. CDR3 bases: TGTGCCAGCAGCCATCCGGACAAGGGAGATACGCAGTATTTT.

The V call is TRBV4-1, the J call TRBJ2-4; a weak D match, TRBD2 (7 bases). The CDR3 has 15 residues. Per the germline V gene, CDR1 is MGHRA and CDR2 is YSYEKL. The germline V and J ends were trimmed by 3 bases and 8 bases, with 17 bases remaining between them. The CDR3 region is CASSQQGRGPDIQYF. The DNA of the CDR3 is TGCGCCAGCAGCCAGCAGGGGCGGGGGCCAGACATTCAGTACTTC.

V gene TRBV4-1 combines with J gene TRBJ1-1, with D maybe TRBD1 (5 bases). There are 18 residues in the CDR3. The V gene lost 2 bases and the J gene lost 1 base, with 20 bases spanning the gap. The germline V gene has CDR1 MGHRA and CDR2 YSYEKL. CDR3: CASSQRSSEAGKNTEAFF. The CDR3 region has the DNA TGCGCCAGCAGCCAACGATCTTCTGAGGCAGGGAAGAACACTGAAGCTTTCTTT.